The T cell receptor (beta chain) under discussion was sequenced for a study of T cells in Graves' hyperthyroidism and ophthalmopathy. This clonotype was observed a handful of times. The antigen is not known. Study-wide findings and caveats: Also found in blood were most expanded thyroid clonotypes above 0.001. Ophthalmopathy, which appeared later, was predicted by the model a median approximately 6.7 months before onset.

RNA transcripts provided the source from which TCR beta CDR3 regions were amplified. First-round RT-PCR targeting the TCR CDR3 was performed with the HTBI primer set. MiXCR, run by TCRdb on the multiplex PCR reads, gives a single entry per CDR3 protein. The sample lists about 520,000 distinct CDR3 sequences, approximately 25% occurring once. Diagnoses were established using clinical symptoms, serum thyroxine and TRAb, thyroid ultrasound and orbital computed tomography. The authors obtained PBMCs from more than 8 ml of fresh peripheral blood. Sequenced material: blood. The receptor was isolated from a woman in her 30s with Graves' ophthalmopathy.

This CDR3 is CASGIWGDEQYF. The CDR3 bases are TGTGCCAGCGGAATCTGGGGCGACGAGCAGTACTTC. The rearrangement joins TRBV6-1 to TRBJ2-7; possibly TRBD1 for D (5 bases). The CDR3 runs to 12 residues. Trimming took 8 bases from V and 5 from J, leaving 13 bases between them. Germline values: CDR1 MNHNS, CDR2 SASEGT.